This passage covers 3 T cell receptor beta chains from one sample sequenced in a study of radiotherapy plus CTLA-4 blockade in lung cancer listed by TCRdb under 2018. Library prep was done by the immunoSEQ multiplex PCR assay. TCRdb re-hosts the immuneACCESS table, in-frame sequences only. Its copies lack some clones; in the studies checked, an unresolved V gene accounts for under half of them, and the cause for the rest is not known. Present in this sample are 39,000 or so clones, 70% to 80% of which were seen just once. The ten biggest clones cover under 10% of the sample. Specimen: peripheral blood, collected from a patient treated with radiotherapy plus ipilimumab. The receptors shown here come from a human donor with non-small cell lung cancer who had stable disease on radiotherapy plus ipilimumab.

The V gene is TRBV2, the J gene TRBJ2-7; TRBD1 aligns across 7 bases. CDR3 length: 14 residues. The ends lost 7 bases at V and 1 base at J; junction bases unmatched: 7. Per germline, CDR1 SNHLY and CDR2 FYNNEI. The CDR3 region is CASNQRGLSYEQYV. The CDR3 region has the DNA TGTGCCAGCAACCAGAGGGGGCTTTCCTACGAGCAGTACGTC.

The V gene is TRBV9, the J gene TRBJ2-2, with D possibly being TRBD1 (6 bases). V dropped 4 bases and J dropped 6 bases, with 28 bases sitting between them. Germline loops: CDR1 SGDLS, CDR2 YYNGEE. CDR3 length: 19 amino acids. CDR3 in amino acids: CASSTIPSWTDQGAGELFF. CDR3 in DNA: TGTGCCAGCAGCACCATCCCTTCCTGGACAGATCAAGGGGCCGGGGAGCTGTTTTTT.

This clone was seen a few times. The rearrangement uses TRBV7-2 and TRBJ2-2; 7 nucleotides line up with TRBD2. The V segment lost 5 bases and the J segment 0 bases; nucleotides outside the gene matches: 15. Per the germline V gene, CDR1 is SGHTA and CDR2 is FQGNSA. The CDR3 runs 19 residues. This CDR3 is CASSALRSPLAANTGELFF. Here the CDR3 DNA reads TGTGCCAGCAGCGCATTACGTTCTCCGCTAGCGGCGAACACCGGGGAGCTGTTTTTT.